The present TCR beta chain was sequenced within a study of monozygotic twins with inflammatory bowel disease. The germline gives CDR1 SEHNR, CDR2 FQNEAQ (reference sequence). This CDR3 is 15 amino acids long. Per-sample cDNA came from eight separate reactions. UMIs were attached via template switching, each with a 6-nucleotide sample barcode. Using the 5' RACE reads, TCRdb records one entry per CDR3 protein without DNA. The listing contains fewer than 550,000 distinct CDR3 sequences. The receptor's source is a human donor with ulcerative colitis or Crohn's disease, or a healthy co-twin of an affected twin (not recorded which). The gene calls are TRBV7-9 and TRBJ2-7; the TCRdb call, TRBD1, lacks DNA for checking. Sequencing was done on a sample of blood. CDR3 amino acids: CASSSPPGTGHEQYF.